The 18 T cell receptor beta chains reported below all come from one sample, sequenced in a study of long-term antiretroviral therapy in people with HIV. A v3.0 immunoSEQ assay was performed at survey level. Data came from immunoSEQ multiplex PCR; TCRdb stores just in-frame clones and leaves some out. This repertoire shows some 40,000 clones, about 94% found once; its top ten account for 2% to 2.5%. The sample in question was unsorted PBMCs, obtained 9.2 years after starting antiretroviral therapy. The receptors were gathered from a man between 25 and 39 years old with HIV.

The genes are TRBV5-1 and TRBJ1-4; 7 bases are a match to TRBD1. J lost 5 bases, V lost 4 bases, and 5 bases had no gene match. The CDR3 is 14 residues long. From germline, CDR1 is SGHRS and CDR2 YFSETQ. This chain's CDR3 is CASSSGTANEKLFF. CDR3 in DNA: TGCGCCAGCAGCAGCGGGACAGCAAATGAAAAACTGTTTTTT.

Written as DNA, the CDR3 is TGCAGCGTCCTCAGGTCCCCAGCGGGGATCACAGATACGCAGTATTTT. Its protein is CSVLRSPAGITDTQYF. The J gene is TRBJ2-3, the V gene TRBV29-1; the match to TRBD2 covers 7 bases. Germline loops: CDR1 SQVTM, CDR2 ANQGSEA. The CDR3 is 16 residues long. Losses at the gene ends were 6 bases for V and 2 bases for J; bases not matched to a gene: 14.

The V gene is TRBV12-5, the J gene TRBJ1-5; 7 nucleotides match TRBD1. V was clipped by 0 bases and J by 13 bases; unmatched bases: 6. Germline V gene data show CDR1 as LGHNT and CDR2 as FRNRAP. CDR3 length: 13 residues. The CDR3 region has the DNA TGTGCTAGTGGTTTGGTTGAGGGGGCAAAACAGCATTTT. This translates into CASGLVEGAKQHF.

The CDR3 loop reads CASSEYGTGPNTEAFF. DNA of the CDR3: TGTGCCAGCAGTGAATATGGGACAGGCCCGAACACTGAAGCTTTCTTT. The chain links TRBV25-1 to TRBJ1-1; 8 bases map to TRBD1. Germline V CDR1 and CDR2: MGHDK, SYGVNS. This CDR3 has 16 amino acids. Germline trimming cut 0 bases from V and 1 base from J; bases unmatched to any gene: 4.

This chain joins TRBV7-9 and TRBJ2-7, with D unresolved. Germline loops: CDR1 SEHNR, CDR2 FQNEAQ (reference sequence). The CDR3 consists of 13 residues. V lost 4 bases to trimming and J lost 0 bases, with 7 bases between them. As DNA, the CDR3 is TGTGCCAGCAGCTGGGGAAGCTCCTACGAGCAGTACTTC. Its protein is CASSWGSSYEQYF.

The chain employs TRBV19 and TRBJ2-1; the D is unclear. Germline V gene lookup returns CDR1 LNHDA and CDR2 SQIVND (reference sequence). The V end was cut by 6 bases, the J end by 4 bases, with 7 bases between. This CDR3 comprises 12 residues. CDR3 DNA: TGTGCCAGTAGAGCTGGGTACAATGAGCAGTTCTTC. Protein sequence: CASRAGYNEQFF.

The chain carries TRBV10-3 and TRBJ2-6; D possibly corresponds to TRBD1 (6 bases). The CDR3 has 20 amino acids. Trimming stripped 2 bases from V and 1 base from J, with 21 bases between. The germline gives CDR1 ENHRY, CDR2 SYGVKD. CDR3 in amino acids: CAISEPPGAADPSGANVLTF. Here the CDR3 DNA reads TGTGCCATCAGTGAGCCCCCAGGGGCAGCAGACCCATCTGGGGCCAACGTCCTGACTTTC.

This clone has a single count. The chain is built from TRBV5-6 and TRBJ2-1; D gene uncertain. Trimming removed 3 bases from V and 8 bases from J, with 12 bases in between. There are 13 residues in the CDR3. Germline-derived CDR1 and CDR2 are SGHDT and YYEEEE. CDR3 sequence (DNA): TGTGCCAGCAGCTCCTACCAGATCGATGAGCAGTTCTTC. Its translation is CASSSYQIDEQFF.

The CDR3 reads CASAPRGNTGELFF. The CDR3 nucleotides read TGTGCCAGCGCCCCGAGGGGGAACACCGGGGAGCTGTTTTTT. The chain employs TRBV6-1 and TRBJ2-2, with D possibly called TRBD1 or TRBD2 (5 bases each). V lost 8 bases and J lost 1, with 11 bases in between. The CDR3 runs 14 residues. The germline CDR1 and CDR2 sequences are MNHNS and SASEGT.

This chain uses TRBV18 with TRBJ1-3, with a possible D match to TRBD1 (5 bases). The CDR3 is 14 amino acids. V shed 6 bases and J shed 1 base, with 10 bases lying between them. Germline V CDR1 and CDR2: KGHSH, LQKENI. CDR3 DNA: TGTGCCAGCTCCCTAGGGGCTTCTGGAAACACCATATATTTT. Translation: CASSLGASGNTIYF. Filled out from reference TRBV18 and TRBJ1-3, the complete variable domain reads NAGVMQNPRHLVRRRGQEARLRCSPMKGHSHVYWYRQLPEEGLKFMVYLQKENIIDESGMPKERFSAEFPKEGPSILRIQQVVRGDSAAYFCASSLGASGNTIYFGEGSWLTVV.

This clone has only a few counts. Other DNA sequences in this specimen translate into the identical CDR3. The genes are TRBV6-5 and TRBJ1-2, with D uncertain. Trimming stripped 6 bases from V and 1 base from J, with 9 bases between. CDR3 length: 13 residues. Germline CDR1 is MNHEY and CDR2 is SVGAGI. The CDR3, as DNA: TGTGCCAGCAGCCTGGACCTTAACTATGGCTACACCTTC. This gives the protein CASSLDLNYGYTF.

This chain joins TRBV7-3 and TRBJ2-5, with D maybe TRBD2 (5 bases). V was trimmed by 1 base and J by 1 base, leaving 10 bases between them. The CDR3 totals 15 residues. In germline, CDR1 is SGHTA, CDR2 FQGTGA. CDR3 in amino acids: CASSLSGYAQETQYF. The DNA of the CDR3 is TGTGCCAGCAGCTTAAGCGGGTACGCCCAAGAGACCCAGTACTTC. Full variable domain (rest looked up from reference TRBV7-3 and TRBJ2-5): GAGVSQTPSNKVTEKGKYVELRCDPISGHTALYWYRQSLGQGPEFLIYFQGTGAADDSGLPNDRFFAVRPEGSVSTLKIQRTERGDSAVYLCASSLSGYAQETQYFGPGTRLLVL.

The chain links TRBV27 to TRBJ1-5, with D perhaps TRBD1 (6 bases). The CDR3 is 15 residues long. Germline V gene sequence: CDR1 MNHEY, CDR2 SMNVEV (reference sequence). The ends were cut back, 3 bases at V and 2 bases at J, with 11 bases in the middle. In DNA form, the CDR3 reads TGTGCCAGCAGTTTGGGGGGCTTTGGCAATCAGCCCCAGCATTTT. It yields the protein CASSLGGFGNQPQHF.

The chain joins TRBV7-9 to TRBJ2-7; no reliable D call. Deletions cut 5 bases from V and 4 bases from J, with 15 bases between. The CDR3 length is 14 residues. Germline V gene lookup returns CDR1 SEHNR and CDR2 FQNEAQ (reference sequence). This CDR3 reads CASSDPGRTYEQYF. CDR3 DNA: TGTGCCAGCAGCGACCCCGGAAGAACGTACGAGCAGTACTTC. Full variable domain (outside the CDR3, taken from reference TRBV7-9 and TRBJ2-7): DTGVSQNPRHKITKRGQNVTFRCDPISEHNRLYWYRQTLGQGPEFLTYFQNEAQLEKSRLLSDRFSAERPKGSFSTLEIQRTEQGDSAMYLCASSDPGRTYEQYFGPGTRLTVT.

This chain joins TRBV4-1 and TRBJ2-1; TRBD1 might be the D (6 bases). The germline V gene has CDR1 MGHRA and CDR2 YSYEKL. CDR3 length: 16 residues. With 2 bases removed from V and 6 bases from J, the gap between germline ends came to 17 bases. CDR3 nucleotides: TGCGCCAGCAGCCAACTTGGCAGGGGCAGCCCCAATGAGCAGTTCTTC. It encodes CASSQLGRGSPNEQFF.

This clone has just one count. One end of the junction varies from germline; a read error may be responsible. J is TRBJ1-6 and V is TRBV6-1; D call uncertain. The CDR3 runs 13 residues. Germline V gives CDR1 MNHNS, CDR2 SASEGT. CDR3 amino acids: CASSEEDNTPLHF. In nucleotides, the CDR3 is TGTGCCAGCAGTGAAGAAGATAATACACCCCTCCACTTT.

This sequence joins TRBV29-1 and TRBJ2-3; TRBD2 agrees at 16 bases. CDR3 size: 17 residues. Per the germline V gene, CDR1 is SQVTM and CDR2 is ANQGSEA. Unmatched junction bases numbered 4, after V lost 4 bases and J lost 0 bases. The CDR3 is CSVGGTSGGASTDTQYF. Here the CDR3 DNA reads TGCAGCGTTGGCGGGACTAGCGGGGGGGCTAGCACAGATACGCAGTATTTT.

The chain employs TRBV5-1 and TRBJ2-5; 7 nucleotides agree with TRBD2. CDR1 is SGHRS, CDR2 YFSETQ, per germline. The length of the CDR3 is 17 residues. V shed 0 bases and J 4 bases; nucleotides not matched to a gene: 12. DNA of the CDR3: TGCGCCAGCAGCTTGGATCGGTGGACAACGGGGGGAGAGACCCAGTACTTC. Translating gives CASSLDRWTTGGETQYF.